This T cell receptor beta chain comes out of a study of blood T cell repertoires in COVID-19. Membership in each cohort depended on participant-reported clinical history. In the study's own analysis: Reference gene primer amplification in the assay estimated nucleated cell counts. The repertoire was sequenced with immunoSEQ multiplex PCR; TCRdb's copy has only in-frame clones and lacks some. That table furnishes V, J and clone size, whereas the DNA furnished D and trimming. The profile shows 300,000 to 400,000 clones, 75% to 90% of them singletons. V lost 6 bases, J lost 5 bases, and 7 bases lay in between. The CDR3 extends over 11 amino acids. Germline lookup yields CDR1 MNHEY and CDR2 SVGAGI.

The clonotype was recovered from a woman in her thirties who had been exposed to COVID-19. Sequences were obtained from PBMCs or T cells enriched from blood (not recorded which). V and J are TRBV6-5 and TRBJ1-2; D uncertain. Written as DNA, the CDR3 is TGTGCCAGCAGGGGAGTATATGGCTACACCTTC. This codes for CASRGVYGYTF.